The 8 T cell receptor beta chains given below trace back to one sample, sequenced in a study of cytomegalovirus exposure and HLA in healthy donors (dated by TCRdb to the late 2010s). Library creation used the immunoSEQ multiplex PCR assay. For the multiplex PCR, a mixture combining 60 forward primers for TCR Vbeta segments and 13 reverse primers for TCR Jbeta segments was used. TCRdb provides this immuneACCESS table in a form limited to in-frame rearrangements. Some clones are lacking; in checked studies, under half of them reflect an unresolved V gene, and why the rest are absent is not known. The sample records more than 150,000 clones, approximately 82% of which are singletons. The top ten hold around 6.6% of the sample. What was sequenced was PBMCs. Receptors originate from a woman in her fifties or sixties in good health and CMV-seropositive.

The chain links TRBV7-8 to TRBJ2-1; D may be TRBD1 (5 bases). The V end lost 4 bases, the J end lost 0 bases, and 16 bases lay between the germline ends. The CDR3 runs to 17 residues. Germline V CDR1 and CDR2: SGHVS, FQNEAQ. CDR3 in DNA: TGTGCCAGCAGCTACATCACAGGCCTAAGCTCCTACAATGAGCAGTTCTTC. Its protein is CASSYITGLSSYNEQFF.

J is TRBJ2-1 and V is TRBV4-1; 7 nucleotides agree with TRBD2. The CDR3 contains 15 residues. Germline V gene data show CDR1 as MGHRA and CDR2 as YSYEKL. The junction had 13 bases not matched to a gene; V was cut back by 5 bases and J by 9 bases. This chain's CDR3 is CASSIRVPGGTEQFF. The CDR3 DNA sequence: TGCGCCAGCAGCATAAGAGTCCCCGGGGGGACTGAGCAGTTCTTC.

The chain uses TRBV5-1 and TRBJ2-1, with 7 bases matching TRBD1. This CDR3 contains 15 residues. Germline lookup yields CDR1 SGHRS and CDR2 YFSETQ. Trimming removed 2 bases from V and 3 bases from J; junction bases left unmatched: 5. CDR3 coding DNA: TGCGCCAGCAGCTTACCTCGGACAGGCTACAATGAGCAGTTCTTC. Translated, it gives CASSLPRTGYNEQFF.

This chain joins TRBV6-1 and TRBJ1-5, with 7 bases fitting TRBD1. Germline V gene lookup returns CDR1 MNHNS and CDR2 SASEGT. The V and J ends lost 6 bases and 3 bases, in that order; junction bases with no gene match: 5. The CDR3 has 14 amino acids. CDR3 DNA sequence: TGTGCCAGCAGCTCGGACAGGTACAATCAGCCCCAGCATTTT. Translation: CASSSDRYNQPQHF.

V is TRBV5-5 and J is TRBJ1-1, with unresolved D. CDR1 is SGHKS, CDR2 YYEKEE, per germline (reference sequence). V was shortened by 0 bases and J by 0 bases, with 3 bases between the two germline ends. The CDR3 spans 13 residues. The chain's CDR3 is CASSLGMNTEAFF. CDR3 sequence (DNA): TGTGCCAGCAGCTTGGGTATGAACACTGAAGCTTTCTTT.

The chain employs TRBV5-1 and TRBJ2-6; the D gene is possibly TRBD1 (6 bases). V dropped 0 bases and J dropped 0 bases, with 10 bases sitting between them. The V gene's germline CDR1 is SGHRS and CDR2 YFSETQ. The CDR3 sequence is 17 residues long. CDR3 loop: CASSLGLQGSGANVLTF. The CDR3 DNA sequence: TGCGCCAGCAGCTTGGGGCTACAGGGCTCTGGGGCCAACGTCCTGACTTTC. Looking up the rest from reference TRBV5-1 and TRBJ2-6 gives the full variable domain: KAGVTQTPRYLIKTRGQQVTLSCSPISGHRSVSWYQQTPGQGLQFLFEYFSETQRNKGNFPGRFSGRQFSNSRSEMNVSTLELGDSALYLCASSLGLQGSGANVLTFGAGSRLTVL.

In DNA, the CDR3 is TGTGCCAGCAGCTTAGAGGTGGCACACAGTGAAGCTTTCTTT. Protein sequence: CASSLEVAHSEAFF. The chain carries TRBV7-9 and TRBJ1-1; D not resolved. With 1 base removed from V and 7 bases from J, the gap between germline ends came to 13 bases. The CDR3 has 14 amino acids. CDR1 SEHNR and CDR2 FQNEAQ come from the germline V gene (reference sequence).

The rearrangement joins TRBV29-1 to TRBJ1-3; 7 bases fit TRBD1. Germline V gene data show CDR1 as SQVTM and CDR2 as ANQGSEA. This CDR3 has 16 amino acids. The trim removed 5 bases at V and 0 bases at J, leaving 10 bases unmatched. The CDR3 bases are TGCAGCGTTCAAAAATCGGGGACAGCCTCTGGAAACACCATATATTTT. It codes for CSVQKSGTASGNTIYF.